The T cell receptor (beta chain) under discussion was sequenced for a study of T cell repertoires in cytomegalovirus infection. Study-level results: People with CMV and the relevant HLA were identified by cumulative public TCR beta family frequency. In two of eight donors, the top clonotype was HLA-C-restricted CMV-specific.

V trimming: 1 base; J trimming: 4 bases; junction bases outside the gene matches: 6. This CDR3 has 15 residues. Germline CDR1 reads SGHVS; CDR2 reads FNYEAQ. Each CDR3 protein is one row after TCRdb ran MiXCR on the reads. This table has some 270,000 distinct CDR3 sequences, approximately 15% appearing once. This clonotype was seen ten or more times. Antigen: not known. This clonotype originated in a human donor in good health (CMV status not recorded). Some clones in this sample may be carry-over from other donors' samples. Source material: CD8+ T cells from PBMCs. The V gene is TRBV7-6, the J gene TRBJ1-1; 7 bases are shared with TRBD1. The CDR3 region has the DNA TGTGCCAGCAGCTTAGAGGGGGCGCGCTCCACTGAAGCTTTCTTT. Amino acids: CASSLEGARSTEAFF. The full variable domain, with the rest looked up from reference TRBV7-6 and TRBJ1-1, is GAGVSQSPRYKVTKRGQDVALRCDPISGHVSLYWYRQALGQGPEFLTYFNYEAQQDKSGLPNDRFSAERPEGSISTLTIQRTEQRDSAMYRCASSLEGARSTEAFFGQGTRLTVV.